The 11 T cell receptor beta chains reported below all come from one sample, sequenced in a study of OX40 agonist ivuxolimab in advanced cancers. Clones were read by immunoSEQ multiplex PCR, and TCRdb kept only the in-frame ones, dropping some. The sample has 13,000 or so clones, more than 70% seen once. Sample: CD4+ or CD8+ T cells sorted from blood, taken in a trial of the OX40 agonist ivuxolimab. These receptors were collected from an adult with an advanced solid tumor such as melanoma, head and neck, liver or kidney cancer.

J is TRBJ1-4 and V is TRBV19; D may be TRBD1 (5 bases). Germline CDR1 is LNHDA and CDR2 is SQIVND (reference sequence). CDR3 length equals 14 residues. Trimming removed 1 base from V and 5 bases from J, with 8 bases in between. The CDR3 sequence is CASSIGQSNEKLFF. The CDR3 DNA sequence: TGTGCCAGTAGTATAGGACAGAGCAATGAAAAACTGTTTTTT.

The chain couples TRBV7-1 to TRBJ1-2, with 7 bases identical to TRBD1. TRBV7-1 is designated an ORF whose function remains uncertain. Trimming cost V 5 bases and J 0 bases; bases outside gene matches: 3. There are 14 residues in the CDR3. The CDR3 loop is CASSGTEANYGYTF. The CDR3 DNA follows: TGTGCCAGCAGCGGGACAGAAGCTAACTATGGCTACACCTTC.

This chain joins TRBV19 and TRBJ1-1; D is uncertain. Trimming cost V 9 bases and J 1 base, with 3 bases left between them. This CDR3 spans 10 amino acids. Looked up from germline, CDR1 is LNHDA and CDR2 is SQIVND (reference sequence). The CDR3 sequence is CASRNTEAFF. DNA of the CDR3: TGTGCCAGCCGGAACACTGAAGCTTTCTTT.

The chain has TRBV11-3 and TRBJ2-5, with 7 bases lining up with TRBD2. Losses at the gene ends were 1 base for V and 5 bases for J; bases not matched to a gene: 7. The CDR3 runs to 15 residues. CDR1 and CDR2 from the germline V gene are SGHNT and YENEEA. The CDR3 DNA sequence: TGTGCCAGCAGCTTAGGTCGACTAGCCGGGGAGACCCAGTACTTC. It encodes CASSLGRLAGETQYF.

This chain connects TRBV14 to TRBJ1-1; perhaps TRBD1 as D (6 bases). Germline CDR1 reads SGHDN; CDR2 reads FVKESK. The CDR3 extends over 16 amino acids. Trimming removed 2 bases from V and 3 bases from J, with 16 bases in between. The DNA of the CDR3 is TGTGCCAGCAGCCAAACGGACAGATTTGACCACACTGAAGCTTTCTTT. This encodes CASSQTDRFDHTEAFF. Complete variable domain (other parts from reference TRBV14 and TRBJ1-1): EAGVTQFPSHSVIEKGQTVTLRCDPISGHDNLYWYRRVMGKEIKFLLHFVKESKQDESGMPNNRFLAERTGGTYSTLKVQPAELEDSGVYFCASSQTDRFDHTEAFFGQGTRLTVV.

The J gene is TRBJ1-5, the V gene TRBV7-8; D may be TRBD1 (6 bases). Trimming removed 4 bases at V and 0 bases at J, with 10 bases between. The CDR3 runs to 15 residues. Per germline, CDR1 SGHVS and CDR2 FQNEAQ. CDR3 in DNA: TGTGCCAGCAGCTCCGGACAGTATAGCAATCAGCCCCAGCATTTT. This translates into CASSSGQYSNQPQHF.

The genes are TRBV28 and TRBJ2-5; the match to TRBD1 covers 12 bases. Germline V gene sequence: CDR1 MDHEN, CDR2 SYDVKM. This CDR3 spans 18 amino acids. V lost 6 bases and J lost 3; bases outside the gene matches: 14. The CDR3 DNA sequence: TGTGCCAGCAGCACTATAGGGACAGGGGGCAAGTACGAAGAGACCCAGTACTTC. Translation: CASSTIGTGGKYEETQYF.

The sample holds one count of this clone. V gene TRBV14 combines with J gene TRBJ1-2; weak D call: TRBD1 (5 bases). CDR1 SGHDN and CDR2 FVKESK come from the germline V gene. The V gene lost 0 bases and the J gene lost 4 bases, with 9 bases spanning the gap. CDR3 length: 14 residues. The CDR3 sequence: CASSQEAGRYGYTF. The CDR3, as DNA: TGTGCCAGCAGCCAAGAAGCAGGGCGCTATGGCTACACCTTC.

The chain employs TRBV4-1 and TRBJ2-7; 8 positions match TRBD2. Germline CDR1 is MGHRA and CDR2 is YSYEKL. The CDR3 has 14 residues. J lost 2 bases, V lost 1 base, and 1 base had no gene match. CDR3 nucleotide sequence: TGCGCCAGCAGCCAAGTAGCGGGAACCTACGAGCAGTACTTC. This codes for CASSQVAGTYEQYF.

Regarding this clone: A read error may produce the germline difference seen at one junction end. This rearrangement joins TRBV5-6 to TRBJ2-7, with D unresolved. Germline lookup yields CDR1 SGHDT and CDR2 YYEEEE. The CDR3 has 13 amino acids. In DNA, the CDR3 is TGCGCCAGCAGCCAATATCTCTCCTACGAGCAGTACTTC. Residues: CASSQYLSYEQYF.

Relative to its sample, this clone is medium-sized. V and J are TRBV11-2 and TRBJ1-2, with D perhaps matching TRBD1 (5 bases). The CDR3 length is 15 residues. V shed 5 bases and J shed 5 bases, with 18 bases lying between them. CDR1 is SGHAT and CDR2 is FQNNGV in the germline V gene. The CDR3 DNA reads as TGTGCCAGCAGCCCTCTCGAACAGGCCGTTTATGGCTACACCTTC. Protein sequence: CASSPLEQAVYGYTF.